The 2 T cell receptor beta chains presented below share a single source sample, sequenced in a study of identical twins. TCRdb recomputed calls from the 5' RACE reads with MiXCR, one row per CDR3 protein. The sample shows around 1.7 million distinct CDR3 sequences, roughly a third of them seen only once. The sequenced material came from cord blood. Source of these receptors: a newborn girl in good health.

V usage is TRBV11-2 and J usage is TRBJ2-2, with 12 bases lining up with TRBD2. Germline CDR1 reads SGHAT; CDR2 reads FQNNGV. This CDR3 has 19 residues. Unmatched junction bases numbered 10, after V lost 3 bases and J lost 2 bases. The CDR3: CASSLFLWTSGANTGELFF. In DNA, the CDR3 is TGTGCCAGCAGCTTGTTTTTATGGACTAGCGGGGCTAACACCGGGGAGCTGTTTTTT.

The chain carries TRBV13 and TRBJ1-6; D ambiguous. V lost 5 bases, J lost 3 bases, and 11 bases lay in between. CDR1 is PRHDT, CDR2 FYEKMQ, per germline (reference sequence). The CDR3 has 15 amino acids. In DNA form, the CDR3 reads TGTGCCAGCAGCCGGACGCAGATCTATAATTCACCCCTCCACTTT. Translated, it gives CASSRTQIYNSPLHF.